This TCR beta chain was recorded in a study of a mutant IDH1 vaccine in newly diagnosed glioma. The wider study: Treated individuals were 62.5% male and approximately 40% female, averaging roughly 39 years of age.

Study conclusions and caveats: The vaccine induced immune responses, and these occurred in 80% to 95% of patients.

Indicated time point: week 23, last vaccination. It was 300 ug of mutant IDH1 20-mer peptide that made up each vaccine dose, given with topical imiquimod. The trim removed 6 bases at V and 0 bases at J, leaving 4 bases unmatched. CDR3 length: 15 residues. CDR1 and CDR2 from the germline V gene are MNHNS and SASEGT. Data came from immunoSEQ multiplex PCR; TCRdb stores just in-frame clones and leaves some out. The sample has about 54,000 clones; approximately 80% are singletons. A word on this clone: The target antigen is unknown.

Source: PBMCs, taken from a glioma patient whose treatment included an IDH1 peptide vaccine. The chain is built from TRBV6-1 and TRBJ1-3; TRBD1 matches at 8 bases. This clonotype was obtained from a man aged 40-49 years with glioma. CDR3 nucleotides: TGTGCCAGCAGAACAGGGGGAAGCTCTGGAAACACCATATATTTT. Its protein product is CASRTGGSSGNTIYF.